This T cell receptor beta chain was found in a study of shared clonotypes between healthy human individuals. The V gene's germline CDR1 is SGHVS and CDR2 FQNEAQ. The CDR3 runs 12 residues. Between the trimmed V and J ends, which lost 5 bases and 5 bases, there was a span of 8 bases. About this clone: This sample includes further DNA sequences coding for the same CDR3.

Here immunoSEQ multiplex PCR was the method, and the copy in TCRdb shows in-frame clones only, minus some. The sample includes some 2 million clones, 95% of them seen just once. The chain links TRBV7-8 to TRBJ2-3; TRBD1 is a possible D gene (5 bases). The receptor was isolated from a young man in good health. Sequenced input: naive CD4+ T cells sorted from blood. Documented subset: CD45RA+ positively selected. The CDR3 spells CASSLTGDTQYF. Here the CDR3 DNA reads TGTGCCAGCAGCCTAACAGGAGATACGCAGTATTTT.